These 11 T cell receptor beta chains share one sample of origin, sequenced in a study of blood T cell repertoires in COVID-19. The data were produced by immunoSEQ multiplex PCR, yet TCRdb's version contains in-frame clones alone and is incomplete. Here the sample spans hundreds of thousands of clones, more than 70% being singletons. The sequenced sample consisted of peripheral blood. These receptors all come from a woman aged 25 to 39 with COVID-19, enrolled during active disease.

The table lists this clone with a count of one. This rearrangement joins TRBV6-5 to TRBJ2-7; 10 nucleotides align to TRBD1. Germline CDR1 reads MNHEY; CDR2 reads SVGAGI. V shed 0 bases and J 3 bases; nucleotides not matched to a gene: 5. CDR3 length: 16 residues. The CDR3 sequence is CASSYSGTGDYYEQYF. As DNA, the CDR3 is TGTGCCAGCAGTTACTCGGGGACAGGGGATTACTACGAGCAGTACTTC.

This sequence joins TRBV7-9 and TRBJ1-3; 7 nucleotides agree with TRBD1. The CDR3 has 14 amino acids. V lost 3 bases and J lost 4; bases outside the gene matches: 3. Germline V CDR1 and CDR2: SEHNR, FQNEAQ (reference sequence). In DNA form, the CDR3 reads TGTGCCAGCAGCTTTGACAGGGAAGGAAACACCATATATTTT. Translated, it gives CASSFDREGNTIYF.

The chain links TRBV18 to TRBJ2-1; weak D call: TRBD1 (7 bases). V shed 5 bases and J shed 12 bases, with 17 bases lying between them. The CDR3 sequence is 13 residues long. Germline V gene data show CDR1 as KGHSH and CDR2 as LQKENI. This chain's CDR3 is CASSGTGAAGQFF. For the CDR3, the DNA is TGTGCCAGCTCAGGAACAGGGGCAGCGGGGCAGTTCTTC.

This clone was counted only a few times. J is TRBJ2-7 and V is TRBV24-1; 8 bases line up with TRBD1. The CDR3 extends over 14 amino acids. V shed 5 bases and J 1 base; nucleotides not matched to a gene: 3. CDR1 is KGHDR, CDR2 SFDVKD, per germline. CDR3 nucleotides: TGTGCCACCAGTGTATACAGGGGGTCCTACGAGCAGTACGTC. This sequence encodes CATSVYRGSYEQYV.

This clone was seen once. The chain joins TRBV15 to TRBJ1-5; 8 bases are a match to TRBD1. There are 16 residues in the CDR3. V dropped 0 bases and J dropped 4; count of bases not matched to a gene: 5. From germline, CDR1 is LNHNV and CDR2 YYDKDF (reference sequence). The CDR3 DNA sequence: TGTGCCACCAGCAGAGATCGGACAGGGAATAATCAGCCCCAGCATTTT. It is translated as CATSRDRTGNNQPQHF.

The genes are TRBV4-3 and TRBJ1-2; possibly TRBD1 for D (6 bases). Trimming shortened V by 1 base and J by 3 bases, and 24 bases separated the two germline ends. This CDR3 is built from 19 residues. Looked up from germline, CDR1 is LGHNA and CDR2 is YSLEER. The CDR3 spells CASSQGVLPSGGDHYGYTF. CDR3 DNA: TGCGCCAGCAGCCAAGGGGTCTTGCCTTCGGGGGGCGATCACTATGGCTACACCTTC.

The chain has TRBV5-1 and TRBJ1-1; D ambiguous. This CDR3 contains 14 residues. Per germline, CDR1 SGHRS and CDR2 YFSETQ. V was trimmed by 0 bases and J by 5 bases, leaving 11 bases between them. This CDR3 is CASSLGSTGTEAFF. The CDR3 DNA reads as TGCGCCAGCAGCTTGGGATCGACGGGAACTGAAGCTTTCTTT.

CDR3 nucleotides: TGCGCCAGCAGCCCCATCGGGACAGTCTCCTACGAGCAGTACTTC. Residues: CASSPIGTVSYEQYF. The chain combines TRBV5-1 with TRBJ2-7, with 7 bases aligning to TRBD1. Germline lookup yields CDR1 SGHRS and CDR2 YFSETQ. The CDR3 sequence is 15 residues long. The J segment lost 0 bases and the V segment lost 4 bases, leaving 7 bases of the junction unmatched.

The gene calls are TRBV7-2 and TRBJ2-3; 7 bases are shared with TRBD2. The CDR3 is 17 amino acids. The trim removed 6 bases at V and 0 bases at J, leaving 12 bases unmatched. CDR1 is SGHTA and CDR2 is FQGNSA in the germline V gene. The CDR3 spells CASSPTRGGSSTDTQYF. DNA of the CDR3: TGTGCCAGCAGTCCAACGAGGGGCGGGAGTAGCACAGATACGCAGTATTTT.

The chain joins TRBV7-9 to TRBJ2-2; 8 nucleotides line up with TRBD2. Germline V CDR1 and CDR2: SEHNR, FQNEAQ (reference sequence). The trim removed 2 bases at V and 5 bases at J, leaving 1 base unmatched. This CDR3 region has 14 residues. CDR3: CASSLRLATGELFF. The DNA of the CDR3 is TGTGCCAGCAGCTTAAGACTAGCGACCGGGGAGCTGTTTTTT.

J is TRBJ2-5 and V is TRBV7-9, with 7 bases fitting TRBD2. V was clipped by 0 bases and J by 5 bases; unmatched bases: 3. The CDR3 is made up of 14 amino acids. Germline assignment: CDR1 SEHNR and CDR2 FQNEAQ (reference sequence). Written as DNA, the CDR3 is TGTGCCAGCAGCTTAGCGACTAGCAGGGAGACCCAGTACTTC. As protein: CASSLATSRETQYF.